These T cell receptor beta chains were read from a single sample in a study of T cell changes during pregnancy in multiple sclerosis. The protocol was immunoSEQ multiplex PCR, while the TCRdb copy is restricted to in-frame clones and leaves out a portion. The table includes 65,000 to 70,000 clones, about 91% detected once. The source was peripheral blood, collected in the first trimester of pregnancy. The receptors stem from a female donor with multiple sclerosis, enrolled in a pregnancy study. Each CDR3 is given with its conserved first and last residue. D genes are given only for firm matches. Expanded clones get a size class; other rows say once, few or many, or leave the size out.

J gene: TRBJ1-2; clone size: .; D gene: TRBD1; V gene: TRBV30; CDR3 protein: CAWRERGRDYGYTF; CDR3 DNA: TGTGCCTGGAGGGAAAGGGGGCGAGATTATGGCTACACCTTC
J gene: TRBJ2-7; clone size: once; D gene: .; V gene: TRBV15; CDR3 protein: CATSRDLPGEQYF; CDR3 DNA: TGTGCCACCAGCAGAGATTTGCCGGGCGAGCAGTACTTC
J gene: TRBJ2-5; clone size: .; D gene: .; V gene: TRBV2; CDR3 protein: CASSDFGETQYF; CDR3 DNA: TGTGCCAGCAGTGATTTCGGAGAGACCCAGTACTTC
J gene: TRBJ2-1; clone size: .; D gene: TRBD2; V gene: TRBV14; CDR3 protein: CASSRGLAGNEQFF; CDR3 DNA: TGTGCCAGCAGCCGGGGACTAGCTGGCAATGAGCAGTTCTTC
J gene: TRBJ2-1; clone size: .; D gene: TRBD2; V gene: TRBV6-1; CDR3 protein: CATIAGLSYNEQFF; CDR3 DNA: TGTGCCACGATAGCGGGGCTCTCCTACAATGAGCAGTTCTTC
J gene: TRBJ2-2; clone size: .; D gene: .; V gene: TRBV11-2; CDR3 protein: CASSLVGGMGELFF; CDR3 DNA: TGTGCCAGCAGCTTAGTAGGCGGGATGGGGGAGCTGTTTTTT
J gene: TRBJ2-2; clone size: .; D gene: .; V gene: TRBV9; CDR3 protein: CASSVNTEGTGELFF; CDR3 DNA: TGTGCCAGCAGCGTAAACACTGAGGGAACCGGGGAGCTGTTTTTT
J gene: TRBJ2-1; clone size: .; D gene: TRBD2; V gene: TRBV5-1; CDR3 protein: CASSLVASGSLDEQFF; CDR3 DNA: TGCGCCAGCAGCTTGGTGGCTAGCGGGAGCCTAGATGAGCAGTTCTTC
J gene: TRBJ1-1; clone size: once; D gene: .; V gene: TRBV5-4; CDR3 protein: CASSFGHNTEAFF; CDR3 DNA: TGTGCCAGCAGCTTCGGTCACAACACTGAAGCTTTCTTT
J gene: TRBJ1-1; clone size: .; D gene: .; V gene: TRBV5-4; CDR3 protein: CASSVGQGTTEAFF; CDR3 DNA: .
J gene: TRBJ2-7; clone size: once; D gene: .; V gene: TRBV2; CDR3 protein: CASSEESRREQCF; CDR3 DNA: TGTGCCAGCAGTGAGGAGTCACGGCGCGAGCAGTGCTTC
J gene: TRBJ2-5; clone size: .; D gene: .; V gene: TRBV2; CDR3 protein: CASASLGGDQETQYF; CDR3 DNA: TGTGCCAGCGCGTCCCTAGGAGGTGATCAAGAGACCCAGTACTTC
J gene: TRBJ2-2; clone size: .; D gene: .; V gene: TRBV19; CDR3 protein: CASRANRVGTGELFF; CDR3 DNA: TGTGCCAGTAGGGCCAACAGGGTCGGCACCGGGGAGCTGTTTTTT
J gene: TRBJ2-2; clone size: .; D gene: .; V gene: TRBV6-4; CDR3 protein: CASSEGSTGELFF; CDR3 DNA: TGTGCCAGCAGTGAGGGCAGCACCGGGGAGCTGTTTTTT
J gene: TRBJ2-1; clone size: .; D gene: TRBD2; V gene: TRBV15; CDR3 protein: CATSRDGAGGPFFGGNEQFF; CDR3 DNA: TGTGCCACCAGCAGAGATGGAGCGGGAGGGCCTTTCTTTGGGGGAAATGAGCAGTTCTTC
J gene: TRBJ1-4; clone size: .; D gene: TRBD1; V gene: TRBV7-3; CDR3 protein: CASSPTGSLDEKLFF; CDR3 DNA: TGTGCCAGCAGCCCGACAGGGTCGTTGGATGAAAAACTGTTTTTT
J gene: TRBJ2-7; clone size: .; D gene: .; V gene: TRBV2; CDR3 protein: CASSNRYEQYF; CDR3 DNA: TGTGCCAGCAGTAATCGCTACGAGCAGTACTTC
J gene: TRBJ2-7; clone size: .; D gene: .; V gene: TRBV19; CDR3 protein: CASSISRASYEQYF; CDR3 DNA: TGTGCCAGTAGTATCTCCAGGGCCTCCTACGAGCAGTACTTC
J gene: TRBJ2-3; clone size: .; D gene: TRBD2; V gene: TRBV5-1; CDR3 protein: CASTIGGAGGIDTQYF; CDR3 DNA: TGCGCCAGCACCATAGGGGGAGCGGGAGGTATAGATACGCAGTATTTT
J gene: TRBJ2-2; clone size: .; D gene: TRBD1; V gene: TRBV7-6; CDR3 protein: CASSLQEGQTNTGELFF; CDR3 DNA: TGTGCCAGCAGCCTCCAAGAGGGACAGACGAACACCGGGGAGCTGTTTTTT
J gene: TRBJ1-4; clone size: .; D gene: TRBD1; V gene: TRBV6-5; CDR3 protein: CASSLGTAQGEKLFF; CDR3 DNA: TGTGCCAGCAGTCTAGGGACAGCTCAGGGTGAAAAACTGTTTTTT
J gene: TRBJ1-6; clone size: .; D gene: TRBD1; V gene: TRBV5-6; CDR3 protein: CASSSYSGTGYSPLHF; CDR3 DNA: TGTGCCAGCAGCTCTTACTCCGGGACAGGTTATTCACCCCTCCACTTT
J gene: TRBJ2-3; clone size: .; D gene: .; V gene: TRBV4-1; CDR3 protein: CASSQDKRDTQYF; CDR3 DNA: TGCGCCAGCAGCCAAGATAAGAGGGATACGCAGTATTTT
J gene: TRBJ2-7; clone size: .; D gene: TRBD1; V gene: TRBV13; CDR3 protein: CASSSRDRGINEQYF; CDR3 DNA: TGTGCCAGCAGCTCCCGGGACAGGGGGATCAACGAGCAGTACTTC
J gene: TRBJ2-7; clone size: .; D gene: .; V gene: TRBV21-1; CDR3 protein: CASSKASGSHSYEQYF; CDR3 DNA: TGTGCCAGCAGCAAAGCTAGCGGGAGCCATTCCTACGAGCAGTACTTC
J gene: TRBJ2-2; clone size: .; D gene: TRBD2; V gene: TRBV30; CDR3 protein: CAWSSLAGVGELFF; CDR3 DNA: TGTGCCTGGAGTTCTCTAGCGGGGGTCGGGGAGCTGTTTTTT
J gene: TRBJ1-1; clone size: .; D gene: TRBD1; V gene: TRBV9; CDR3 protein: CASSATGGAYTEAFF; CDR3 DNA: TGTGCCAGCAGCGCGACAGGGGGCGCTTACACTGAAGCTTTCTTT
J gene: TRBJ1-1; clone size: .; D gene: TRBD1; V gene: TRBV14; CDR3 protein: CASSRIRGTTEAFF; CDR3 DNA: TGTGCCAGCAGCCGGATCAGGGGGACCACTGAAGCTTTCTTT
J gene: TRBJ1-2; clone size: .; D gene: .; V gene: TRBV6-5; CDR3 protein: CASSSGGYGYTF; CDR3 DNA: TGTGCCAGCAGTTCTGGCGGATATGGCTACACCTTC